This T cell receptor (beta chain) was captured by sequencing in a study of T cell responses to AZD1222 COVID-19 vaccine. This table comes from immunoSEQ multiplex PCR, and its TCRdb copy is limited to in-frame clones, with some not included. The sample lists about 190,000 clones; approximately 91% were seen once. Concerning this clone itself: Its antigen is still unknown.

Trimming at V came to 1 base and at J to 7 bases, leaving 7 bases not matched to a gene. CDR1 SGHRS and CDR2 YFSETQ come from the germline V gene. There are 15 residues in the CDR3. Study results and limitations: Increased Spike-specific TCR breadth and depth were observed after two AZD1222 doses. Baseline seropositivity characterized only 5 to 7 AZD1222 recipients.

The chain couples TRBV5-1 to TRBJ2-2; the match to TRBD1 covers 7 bases. The input for sequencing was peripheral blood, taken on day 0 of AZD1222 vaccination. The source is an adult in good health. CDR3 in amino acids: CASSLLARGIGELFF. The DNA of the CDR3 is TGCGCCAGCAGCTTGTTAGCCAGGGGGATCGGGGAGCTGTTTTTT.